The 7 T cell receptor beta chains below come from one sample, sequenced in a study of early T cells in non-severe SARS-CoV-2 infection (dated by TCRdb to 2020 to 2023). The library was prepared using 5' RACE. TCRdb names NextSeq 500 as the instrument used. Using fastp trimming at Q25 and MiXCR clonotype assembly, TCRdb reanalyzed the public sequencing data and kept in-frame beta chains. Each record represents a unique CDR3 protein, reported with the most common genes and DNA among its rows. The sample records about 39,000 distinct CDR3 sequences, roughly 4.7% of which are singletons. 4.8% of the sample is taken by the ten largest. Material for sequencing was whole blood. These receptors were obtained from an adult who was a healthcare worker with PCR-confirmed SARS-CoV-2 infection or an uninfected control (not recorded which).

The chain recombines TRBV7-6 with TRBJ1-2; D might be TRBD1 (5 bases). The germline V gene encodes CDR1 SGHVS and CDR2 FNYEAQ. The germline V and J ends were trimmed by 5 bases and 1 base, with 14 bases remaining between them. The CDR3 totals 15 residues. The CDR3 DNA follows: TGTGCCAGCAGCGCTCAAAGGGGCCGTAACTATGGCTACACCTTC. It specifies CASSAQRGRNYGYTF.

This clonotype was recorded many times. V gene TRBV5-6 combines with J gene TRBJ1-2, with D unclear. The CDR3 runs to 12 residues. V lost 0 bases, J lost 7 bases, and 7 bases lay in between. Germline V gives CDR1 SGHDT, CDR2 YYEEEE. The CDR3 region has the DNA TGTGCCAGCAGCTTGGAGGCCAGTGGCTACACCTTC. This sequence encodes CASSLEASGYTF.

This chain links TRBV3-1 with TRBJ2-7; tentative D call: TRBD2 (7 bases). The ends were cut back, 3 bases at V and 6 bases at J, with 18 bases in the middle. CDR1 is LGHDT and CDR2 is YNNKEL in the germline V gene (reference sequence). CDR3 size: 15 residues. The CDR3 reads CASSHRTGGLPEQYF. CDR3 nucleotides: TGTGCCAGCAGCCACCGGACGGGGGGCCTCCCCGAGCAGTACTTC.

By sample fraction, this clonotype is medium-sized (0.01 to 0.1%). The chain carries TRBV27 and TRBJ2-1; D is perhaps TRBD1 or TRBD2 (6 bases each). Trimming shortened V by 11 bases and J by 2 bases, and 13 bases separated the two germline ends. Germline V gene lookup returns CDR1 MNHEY and CDR2 SMNVEV (reference sequence). The CDR3 totals 13 residues. CDR3 in DNA: TGTGCCGTCAGGAGGGGGACCTACAATGAGCAGTTCTTC. As protein: CAVRRGTYNEQFF.

This clonotype was observed a handful of times. The chain has TRBV20-1 and TRBJ1-3, with no clear D. CDR3 size: 16 residues. Germline V gene data show CDR1 as DFQATT and CDR2 as SNEGSKA (reference sequence). V shed 3 bases and J shed 0 bases, with 15 bases lying between them. Here the CDR3 reads CSASPYLKSSGNTIYF. DNA of the CDR3: TGCAGTGCTAGCCCATACCTTAAAAGCTCTGGAAACACCATATATTTT.

The sample holds many counts of this clonotype. V is TRBV5-8 and J is TRBJ1-1; D gene ambiguous. V dropped 0 bases and J dropped 1 base, with 7 bases sitting between them. Germline values: CDR1 SGHTS, CDR2 YDEGEE. The CDR3 is 14 residues long. CDR3 sequence (DNA): TGTGCCAGCAGCTTGGGGCTCCGGAACACTGAAGCTTTCTTT. It specifies CASSLGLRNTEAFF.

This clonotype showed up just a few times. The chain is built from TRBV5-6 and TRBJ2-3; the match to TRBD2 covers 10 bases. J was trimmed by 5 bases and V by 0 bases; bases with no gene match: 6. CDR3 length equals 16 residues. Germline V gene data show CDR1 as SGHDT and CDR2 as YYEEEE. This CDR3 is CASSLELAGRGDTQYF. The CDR3 DNA reads TGTGCCAGCAGCTTGGAACTAGCGGGGAGGGGAGATACGCAGTATTTT.